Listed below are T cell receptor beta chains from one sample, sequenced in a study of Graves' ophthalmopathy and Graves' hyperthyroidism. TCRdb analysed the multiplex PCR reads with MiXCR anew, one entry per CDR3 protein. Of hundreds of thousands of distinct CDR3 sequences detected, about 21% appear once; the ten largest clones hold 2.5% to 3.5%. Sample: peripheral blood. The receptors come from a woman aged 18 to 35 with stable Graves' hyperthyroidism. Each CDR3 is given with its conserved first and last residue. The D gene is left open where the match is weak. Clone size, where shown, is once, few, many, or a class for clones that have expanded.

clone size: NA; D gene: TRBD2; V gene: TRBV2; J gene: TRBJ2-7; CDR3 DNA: TGTGCCAGCAGTGAAATCCTAGCGGGAGGCCCCTTCTACGAGCAGTACTTC; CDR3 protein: CASSEILAGGPFYEQYF
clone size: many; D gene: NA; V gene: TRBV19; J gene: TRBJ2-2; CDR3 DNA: TGTGCCAGCCAGGGCCAGGCGAACACCGGGGAGCTGTTTTTT; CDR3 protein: CASQGQANTGELFF
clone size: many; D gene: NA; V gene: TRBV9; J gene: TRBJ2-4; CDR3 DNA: TGTGCCAGCAGCGGAGGTAGCGAGAACATTCAGTACTTC; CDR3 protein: CASSGGSENIQYF
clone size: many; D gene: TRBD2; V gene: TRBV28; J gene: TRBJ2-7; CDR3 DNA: TGTGCCAGCAGATGGCGGAGGGGACTAGCGTCCTACGAGCAGTACTTC; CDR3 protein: CASRWRRGLASYEQYF
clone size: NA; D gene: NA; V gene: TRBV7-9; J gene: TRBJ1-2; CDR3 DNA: TGTGCCAGCAGCCGATCGTACGACTCCCTCTATGGCTACACCTTC; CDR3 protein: CASSRSYDSLYGYTF
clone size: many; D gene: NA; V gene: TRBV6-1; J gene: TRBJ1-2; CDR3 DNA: TGTGCCAGCAGTGTGACAGTACTCTATGGCTACACCTTC; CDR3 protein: CASSVTVLYGYTF
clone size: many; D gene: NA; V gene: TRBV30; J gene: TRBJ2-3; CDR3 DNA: TGTGCCTACGACCGGGGCACAGATACGCAGTATTTT; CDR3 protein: CAYDRGTDTQYF
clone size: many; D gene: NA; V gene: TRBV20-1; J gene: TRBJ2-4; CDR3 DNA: TGCAGTGCGAGTCGGGACGGAAGAAACATTCAGTACTTC; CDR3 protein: CSASRDGRNIQYF
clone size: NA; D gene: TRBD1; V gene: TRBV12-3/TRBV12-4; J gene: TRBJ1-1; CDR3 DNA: TGTGCCAGCAGTTTACGACAGGGGGCTGAAGCTTTCTTT; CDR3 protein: CASSLRQGAEAFF
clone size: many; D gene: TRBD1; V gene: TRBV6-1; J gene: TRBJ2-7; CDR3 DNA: TGTGCCAGCAGTCGAACAGGGGGCGCGGCCCACGAGCAGTACTTC; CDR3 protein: CASSRTGGAAHEQYF
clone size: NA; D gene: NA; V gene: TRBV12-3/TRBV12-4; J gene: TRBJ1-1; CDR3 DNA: TGTGCCAGCACCAACCCGAGCGGTGAAGCTTTCTTT; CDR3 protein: CASTNPSGEAFF
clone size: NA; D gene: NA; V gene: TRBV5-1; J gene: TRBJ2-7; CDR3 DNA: TGCGCCAGCAGCTTGGGAGACATGATCTCCTACGATCAGTACTTC; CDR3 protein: CASSLGDMISYDQYF
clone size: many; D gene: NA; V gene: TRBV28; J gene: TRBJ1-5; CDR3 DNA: TGTGCCAGCAGTTTAGGGGGAATCAATCAGCCCCAGCATTTT; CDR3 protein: CASSLGGINQPQHF
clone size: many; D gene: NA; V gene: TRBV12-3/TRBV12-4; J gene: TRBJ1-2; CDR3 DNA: TGTGCCAGCAGTAGCCAGCGTAACTATGGCTACACCTTC; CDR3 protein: CASSSQRNYGYTF
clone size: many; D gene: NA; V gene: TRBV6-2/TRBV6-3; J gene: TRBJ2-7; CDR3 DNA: TGTGCCAGCAGCCCTTGGGGCTGGAGCTCCTACGAGCAGTACTTC; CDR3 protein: CASSPWGWSSYEQYF
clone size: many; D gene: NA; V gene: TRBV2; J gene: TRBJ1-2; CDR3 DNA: TGTGCCAGCAGTGGATCAGCCACCCCTCCGACCTTC; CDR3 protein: CASSGSATPPTF
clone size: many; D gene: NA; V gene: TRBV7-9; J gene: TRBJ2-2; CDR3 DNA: TGTGCCAGCAGAACAAGCGGGGAGCTGTTTTTT; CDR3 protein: CASRTSGELFF
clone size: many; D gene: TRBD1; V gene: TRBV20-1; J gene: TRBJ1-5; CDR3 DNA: TGCAGTGCAACAAAACAGAGACAGGGTGATCAGCCCCAGCATTTT; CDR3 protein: CSATKQRQGDQPQHF
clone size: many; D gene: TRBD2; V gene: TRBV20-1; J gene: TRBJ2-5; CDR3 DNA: TGCAGTGCTAGAGCCCCTAGGGCGGGAGGGGAGACCCAGTACTTC; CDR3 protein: CSARAPRAGGETQYF
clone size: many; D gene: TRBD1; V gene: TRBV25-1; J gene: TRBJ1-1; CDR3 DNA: TGTGCCAGCAGTTCGACAGGGAGGCACACTGAAGCTTTCTTT; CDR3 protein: CASSSTGRHTEAFF
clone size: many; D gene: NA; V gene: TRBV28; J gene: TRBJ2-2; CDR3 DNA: TGTGCCAGCAGTATTACAGATAACACCGGGGAGCTGTTTTTT; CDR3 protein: CASSITDNTGELFF
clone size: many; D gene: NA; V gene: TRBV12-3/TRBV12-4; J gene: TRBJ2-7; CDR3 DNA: TGTGCCAGCACTCAGTCGGGGGGCAGGCGTTACGAGCAGTACTTC; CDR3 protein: CASTQSGGRRYEQYF
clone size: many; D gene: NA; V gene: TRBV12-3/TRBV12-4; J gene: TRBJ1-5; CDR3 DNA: TGTGCCAGCAGGGGAGGGAATCAGCCCCAGCATTTT; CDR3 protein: CASRGGNQPQHF
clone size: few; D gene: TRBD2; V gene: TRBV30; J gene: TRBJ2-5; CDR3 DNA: TGTGCCTGGATCGGAGCGGGAGAGCAGACCCAGTACTTC; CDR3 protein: CAWIGAGEQTQYF
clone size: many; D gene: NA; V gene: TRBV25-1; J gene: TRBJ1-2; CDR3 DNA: TGTGCCAGCAGTGAGTCTTGGAGTGGCTACACCTTC; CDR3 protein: CASSESWSGYTF
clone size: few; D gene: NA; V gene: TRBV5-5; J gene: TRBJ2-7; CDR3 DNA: TGTGCCAGCAGCTTGGAGGTCGGGACCTACGAGCAGTACTTC; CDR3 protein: CASSLEVGTYEQYF
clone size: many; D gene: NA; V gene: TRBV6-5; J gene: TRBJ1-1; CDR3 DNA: TGTGCCAGCAGTTACTCGACCATCCCCGGGGACACTGAAGCTTTCTTT; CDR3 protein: CASSYSTIPGDTEAFF
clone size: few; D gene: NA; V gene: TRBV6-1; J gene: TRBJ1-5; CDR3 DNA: TGTGCCAGCATCTTATTGACAGGCAATCAGCCCCAGCATTTT; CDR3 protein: CASILLTGNQPQHF
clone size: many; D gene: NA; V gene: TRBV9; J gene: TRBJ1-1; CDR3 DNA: TGTGCCAGCAGCGCCAAAGGGGGGGGTGGCACTGAAGCTTTCTTT; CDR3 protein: CASSAKGGGGTEAFF
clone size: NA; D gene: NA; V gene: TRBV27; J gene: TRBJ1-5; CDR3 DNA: TGTGCCAGCAGTTATGGTCCGGGAGGCAATCAGCCCCAGCATTTT; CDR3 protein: CASSYGPGGNQPQHF
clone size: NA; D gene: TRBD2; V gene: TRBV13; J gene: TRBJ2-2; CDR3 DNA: TGTGCCAGCGGCTCCGGGACTAGCGGGTTGGGGGAGCTGGTTTTT; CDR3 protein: CASGSGTSGLGELVF
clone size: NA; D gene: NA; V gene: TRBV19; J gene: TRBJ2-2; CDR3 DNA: TGTGCCAGTAGTATAGCCGAGAACACCGGGGAGCTGTTTTTT; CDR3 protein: CASSIAENTGELFF
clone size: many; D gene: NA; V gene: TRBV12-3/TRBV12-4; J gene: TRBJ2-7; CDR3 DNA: TGTGCCTCGGAGGGGGACTCCTACGAGCAGTACTTC; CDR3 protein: CASEGDSYEQYF
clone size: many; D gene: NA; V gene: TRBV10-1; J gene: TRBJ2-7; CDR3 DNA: TGCGCCAGCAGTGAGCACCGGGTCGAGCAGTACTTC; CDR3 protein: CASSEHRVEQYF
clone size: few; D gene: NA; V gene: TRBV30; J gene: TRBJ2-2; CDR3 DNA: TGTGCCTGGAGTGTGGGTCAGGGTAACACCGGGGAGCTGTTTTTT; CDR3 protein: CAWSVGQGNTGELFF
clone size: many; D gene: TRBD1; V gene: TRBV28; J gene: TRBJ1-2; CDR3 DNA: TGTGCCAGCAGTTCTATGTGGACAGGGGACTATGGCTACACCTTC; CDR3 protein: CASSSMWTGDYGYTF
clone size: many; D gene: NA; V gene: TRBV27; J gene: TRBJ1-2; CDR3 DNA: TGTGCCAGCAGTTTACGGGAGCAGCGAGGCTACACCTTC; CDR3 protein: CASSLREQRGYTF
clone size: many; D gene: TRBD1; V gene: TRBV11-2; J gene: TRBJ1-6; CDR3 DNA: TGTGCCAGCAGCTCCGGGACAGGGCACTCACCCCTCCACTTT; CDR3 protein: CASSSGTGHSPLHF
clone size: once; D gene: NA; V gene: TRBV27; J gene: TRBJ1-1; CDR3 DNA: TGTGCCAGCAGTTTCATCGCAGGGGCTGGTACTGAAGCTTTCTTT; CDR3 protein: CASSFIAGAGTEAFF
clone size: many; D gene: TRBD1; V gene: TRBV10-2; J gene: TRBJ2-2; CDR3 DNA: TGCGCCAGCAGTGGGGACAGGGACGGGGAGCTGTTTTTT; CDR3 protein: CASSGDRDGELFF
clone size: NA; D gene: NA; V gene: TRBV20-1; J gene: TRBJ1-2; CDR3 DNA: TGCAGTGCTAGGATTGCCCAAAACTATGGCTACACCTTC; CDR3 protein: CSARIAQNYGYTF
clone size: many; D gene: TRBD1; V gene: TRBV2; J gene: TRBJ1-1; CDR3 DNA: TGTGCCAGCTGGGACAGCTGGAACACTGAAGCTTTCTTT; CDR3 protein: CASWDSWNTEAFF
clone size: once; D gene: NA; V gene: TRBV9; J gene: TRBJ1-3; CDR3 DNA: TGTGCCAGCAGCATTCGAGCGGGGGGGCTCTCTGGAAACACCATATATTTT; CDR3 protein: CASSIRAGGLSGNTIYF